The 3 T cell receptor beta chains given below trace back to one sample, sequenced in a study of long-term antiretroviral therapy in people with HIV. An immunoSEQ assay, version v3.0, was performed at survey level. Profiled with immunoSEQ multiplex PCR; TCRdb holds only in-frame clones, not every one. Seen here are roughly 34,000 clones, around 94% observed once, and the top ten hold 3% to 4%. The sample was unsorted PBMCs, taken 5.1 years after starting antiretroviral therapy. The receptor set was obtained from a woman between 45 and 60 years old with HIV.

The gene calls are TRBV5-1 and TRBJ1-6, with TRBD1 as a possible D gene (6 bases). V was cut by 5 bases and J by 10 bases, with 16 bases left in between. The CDR3 covers 14 residues. Germline V gives CDR1 SGHRS, CDR2 YFSETQ. As DNA, the CDR3 is TGCGCCAGCAGTGAACAGGGAAGAGAGTCACCCCTCCACTTT. Amino acids: CASSEQGRESPLHF.

This clone is a singleton in its sample. This chain uses TRBV5-4 with TRBJ2-1; D remains unclear. CDR1 and CDR2 from the germline V gene are SGHNT and YYREEE (reference sequence). The CDR3 contains 14 residues. Between the trimmed V and J ends, which lost 5 bases and 5 bases, there was a span of 14 bases. In nucleotides, the CDR3 is TGTGCCAGCAGTCAGTCTGTGATCAACAATGAGCAGTTCTTC. Amino acids: CASSQSVINNEQFF.

The count of this clone is one. The rearrangement links TRBV30 to TRBJ2-7; D is perhaps TRBD1 (5 bases). This CDR3 comprises 12 residues. Germline V lookup: CDR1 GTSNPN, CDR2 SVGIG (reference sequence). Trimming took 5 bases from V and 4 from J, leaving 12 bases between them. The CDR3, as DNA: TGTGCCTGGGGGCGACAGACGTACGAGCAGTACTTC. It yields the protein CAWGRQTYEQYF.